One sample yielded the 25 T cell receptor beta chains listed below, sequenced in a study of identical twins. From the 5' RACE reads, TCRdb called clonotypes with MiXCR, one entry per CDR3 protein. This table holds hundreds of thousands of distinct CDR3 sequences, 21% found once. These same data were also listed under a study on T cells expressing NK-cell markers.

Input material: PBMCs. The receptors originated from a woman aged 18-29 years in good health.

The sample holds a few counts of this clonotype. The CDR3 region has the DNA TGTGCCACCAGCAGAGGCACAGATACGCAGTATTTT. Protein product: CATSRGTDTQYF. This sequence joins TRBV15 and TRBJ2-3; D is ambiguous. Trimming removed 1 base from V and 1 base from J, with 0 bases in between. The germline CDR1 and CDR2 sequences are LNHNV and YYDKDF (reference sequence). The CDR3 is 12 amino acids.

J is TRBJ2-1 and V is TRBV20-1; tentative D call: TRBD2 (7 bases). CDR3 length: 15 amino acids. V was pared by 6 bases and J by 8 bases, with 23 bases between. From germline, CDR1 is DFQATT and CDR2 SNEGSKA (reference sequence). This CDR3 reads CSASSGGGVLDEQFF. As DNA, the CDR3 is TGCAGTGCCAGCTCGGGGGGCGGCGTTCTCGATGAGCAGTTCTTC.

This clonotype was seen only a few times. The V call is TRBV12-3 or TRBV12-4, the J call TRBJ2-3; no clear D. The CDR3 covers 14 residues. The germline V and J ends were trimmed by 0 bases and 3 bases, with 7 bases remaining between them. CDR3 nucleotides: TGTGCCAGCAGTTTAGCGCCTAGGACAGATACGCAGTATTTT. Its translation is CASSLAPRTDTQYF.

The chain uses TRBV12-3 or TRBV12-4 and TRBJ2-1; TRBD2 is a possible D gene (6 bases). Trimming took off 3 bases at V and 0 bases at J, with 9 bases between the two ends. The CDR3 extends over 15 amino acids. CDR3 DNA sequence: TGTGCCAGCAGTTTGTGGGACTTCTCCTACAATGAGCAGTTCTTC. It encodes CASSLWDFSYNEQFF.

This clonotype was found once. This chain connects TRBV5-5 to TRBJ2-3; D is unresolved. Germline V gene data show CDR1 as SGHKS and CDR2 as YYEKEE (reference sequence). The CDR3 spans 16 residues. Trimming took off 2 bases at V and 1 base at J, with 14 bases between the two ends. CDR3: CASSFRPRGGTDTQYF. Here the CDR3 DNA reads TGTGCCAGCAGCTTTAGGCCCCGAGGTGGCACAGATACGCAGTATTTT.

This clonotype was picked up a small number of times. Since no conserved phenylalanine or tryptophan closes the CDR3, a read error is the likely cause. Because the CDR3's place on the DNA is in doubt, the DNA is left out and the CDR3 is given as listed by TCRdb. The V and J genes are TRBV6-5 and TRBJ2-7; the table's D call TRBD1 went unverified against the DNA. Germline V lookup: CDR1 MNHEY, CDR2 SVGAGI. The length of the CDR3 is 9 amino acids, counting both ends. The CDR3 loop reads CASPNGVGI.

This sequence joins TRBV5-1 and TRBJ2-1; the D gene is possibly TRBD1 (6 bases). CDR3 size: 13 residues. V was pared by 5 bases and J by 5 bases, with 11 bases between. In germline, CDR1 is SGHRS, CDR2 YFSETQ. The chain's CDR3 is CASRPGHNNEQFF. For the CDR3, the DNA is TGCGCCAGCAGGCCGGGACATAACAATGAGCAGTTCTTC.

This clonotype was found a few times. V usage is TRBV20-1 and J usage is TRBJ2-1, with a possible D match to TRBD2 (5 bases). Germline V gene sequence: CDR1 DFQATT, CDR2 SNEGSKA (reference sequence). CDR3 size: 12 residues. The V gene lost 5 bases and the J gene lost 9 bases, with 14 bases spanning the gap. CDR3: CSAGERAGEQFF. The CDR3 DNA follows: TGCAGTGCTGGGGAGAGGGCGGGTGAGCAGTTCTTC.

This clonotype was observed a few times. The genes are TRBV12-3 or TRBV12-4 and TRBJ2-3; D possibly corresponds to TRBD2 (7 bases). V lost 6 bases and J 6 bases, leaving 19 bases between the germline ends. The CDR3 consists of 15 residues. This CDR3 reads CASRDLGGGSDTQYF. The CDR3 region has the DNA TGTGCCAGCAGGGACCTAGGGGGAGGGTCGGATACGCAGTATTTT.

Only one count was recorded for this clonotype. This rearrangement joins TRBV7-8 to TRBJ1-6, with unresolved D. V was clipped by 0 bases and J by 9 bases, with 9 bases between them. Germline CDR1 is SGHVS and CDR2 is FQNEAQ. The CDR3 consists of 14 residues. The CDR3 sequence is CASSLAVGISPLHF. For the CDR3, the DNA is TGTGCCAGCAGCTTAGCTGTGGGGATTTCACCCCTCCACTTT.

In this sample, this clonotype turned up a few times. The rearrangement joins TRBV9 to TRBJ2-1; D may correspond to TRBD1 or TRBD2 (5 bases each). The CDR3 sequence is 16 residues long. V shed 3 bases and J shed 0 bases, with 13 bases lying between them. Germline V gene data show CDR1 as SGDLS and CDR2 as YYNGEE. This chain's CDR3 is CASSDHRDGSYNEQFF. The CDR3 bases are TGTGCCAGCAGCGACCACCGGGACGGCTCCTACAATGAGCAGTTCTTC.

The table lists this clonotype with a few counts. J is TRBJ2-4 and V is TRBV20-1; D might be TRBD2 (6 bases). The CDR3 is made up of 14 amino acids. CDR1 and CDR2 from the germline V gene are DFQATT and SNEGSKA (reference sequence). Deletions cut 0 bases from V and 3 bases from J, with 9 bases between. CDR3 coding DNA: TGCAGTGCTAGAGAGGAGGGGATCAAAAACATTCAGTACTTC. It yields the protein CSAREEGIKNIQYF.

The chain links TRBV12-3 or TRBV12-4 to TRBJ1-6; perhaps TRBD1 as D (5 bases). V lost 3 bases to trimming and J lost 7 bases, with 7 bases between them. CDR3 length: 13 amino acids. CDR3 sequence: CASSLGENSPLHF. The CDR3 DNA is TGTGCCAGCAGTTTGGGGGAAAATTCACCCCTCCACTTT.

This clonotype appeared many times. The rearrangement joins TRBV7-2 to TRBJ2-5; D call uncertain. The CDR3 runs 12 residues. V shed 4 bases and J shed 4 bases, with 7 bases lying between them. Germline CDR1 is SGHTA and CDR2 is FQGNSA. This CDR3 reads CASSYTRETQYF. As DNA, the CDR3 is TGTGCCAGCAGCTATACCCGAGAGACCCAGTACTTC. Using reference TRBV7-2 and TRBJ2-5 for the parts outside the CDR3, the full variable domain is GAGVSQSPSNKVTEKGKDVELRCDPISGHTALYWYRQSLGQGLEFLIYFQGNSAPDKSGLPSDRFSAERTGGSVSTLTIQRTQQEDSAVYLCASSYTRETQYFGPGTRLLVL.

This sequence joins TRBV13 and TRBJ1-5; maybe TRBD1 (5 bases). This CDR3 contains 14 residues. Trimming cost V 5 bases and J 8 bases, with 16 bases left between them. CDR1 is PRHDT, CDR2 FYEKMQ, per germline (reference sequence). The CDR3 is CASSRSLLGEPQHF. The CDR3, as DNA: TGTGCCAGCAGCCGCAGCCTTCTGGGGGAGCCCCAGCATTTT. Using reference TRBV13 and TRBJ1-5 for the parts outside the CDR3, the full variable domain is AAGVIQSPRHLIKEKRETATLKCYPIPRHDTVYWYQQGPGQDPQFLISFYEKMQSDKGSIPDRFSAQQFSDYHSELNMSSLELGDSALYFCASSRSLLGEPQHFGDGTRLSIL.

This clonotype was recorded many times. The chain joins TRBV4-2 to TRBJ2-1; D unclear. V gave up 1 base and J gave up 5 bases, with 18 bases separating them. This CDR3 contains 17 residues. Looked up from germline, CDR1 is LGHNA and CDR2 is YNFKEQ. This chain's CDR3 is CASSQATDLPPDNEQFF. CDR3 DNA sequence: TGTGCCAGCAGCCAAGCTACGGACCTTCCCCCGGACAATGAGCAGTTCTTC.

This chain uses TRBV30 with TRBJ2-7; possibly TRBD1 or TRBD2 for D (5 bases each). CDR1 is GTSNPN, CDR2 SVGIG, per germline (reference sequence). There are 14 residues in the CDR3. The V end lost 4 bases, the J end lost 2 bases, and 15 bases lay between the germline ends. This chain's CDR3 is CAWTTGTAPYEQYF. CDR3 coding DNA: TGTGCCTGGACCACCGGGACCGCCCCCTACGAGCAGTACTTC.

This clonotype showed up just a few times. The chain combines TRBV18 with TRBJ2-3, with D unresolved. From germline, CDR1 is KGHSH and CDR2 LQKENI. Between the trimmed V and J ends, which lost 5 bases and 1 base, there was a span of 10 bases. The CDR3 consists of 14 residues. CDR3: CASSTGEGTDTQYF. CDR3 nucleotide sequence: TGTGCCAGCTCAACTGGCGAAGGCACAGATACGCAGTATTTT.

The chain links TRBV20-1 to TRBJ2-5, with D possibly being TRBD2 (5 bases). The CDR3 has 19 residues. Trimming took off 3 bases at V and 1 base at J, with 27 bases between the two ends. Germline CDR1 reads DFQATT; CDR2 reads SNEGSKA (reference sequence). The CDR3 DNA is TGCAGTGCTAGCCCGGAGGTTGGGTCTAAGCGGTTCTTCCAAGAGACCCAGTACTTC. The encoded protein is CSASPEVGSKRFFQETQYF.

This clonotype was recorded once. Likely a read error: the CDR3 ends without its conserved phenylalanine or tryptophan. The chain combines TRBV11-2 with TRBJ1-2, with TRBD1 identical over 7 bases. Germline assignment: CDR1 SGHAT and CDR2 FQNNGV. The CDR3 length is 16 residues. Trimming at V came to 2 bases and at J to 8 bases, leaving 14 bases not matched to a gene. The DNA of the CDR3 is TGTGCCAGCAGCTTATCGGACAGGACAGTAGCTTTGGGCTACACCATC. Protein product: CASSLSDRTVALGYTI.

The chain has TRBV7-8 and TRBJ2-7, with no clear D. CDR1 is SGHVS and CDR2 is FQNEAQ in the germline V gene. V lost 5 bases, J lost 3 bases, and 17 bases lay in between. The CDR3 is 15 amino acids. The CDR3 DNA reads TGTGCCAGCAGCCGGGTGGTCGCCCCAATCTACGAGCAGTACTTC. This translates into CASSRVVAPIYEQYF.

The J gene is TRBJ2-7, the V gene TRBV29-1; possible D gene TRBD1, 6 bases. Germline CDR1 reads SQVTM; CDR2 reads ANQGSEA. The CDR3 is made up of 14 amino acids. With 2 bases removed from V and 6 bases from J, the gap between germline ends came to 17 bases. The CDR3 protein is CSVEPGVGLGEQYF. The DNA for the CDR3 is TGCAGCGTTGAACCAGGGGTAGGTCTGGGCGAGCAGTACTTC.

This clonotype occurred a few times. The chain combines TRBV7-2 with TRBJ1-2; tentative D call: TRBD1 (5 bases). Germline lookup yields CDR1 SGHTA and CDR2 FQGNSA. V lost 0 bases to trimming and J lost 7 bases, with 9 bases between them. This CDR3 region has 13 residues. CDR3 nucleotide sequence: TGTGCCAGCAGCTTAGCAGGGGAGGCTGGCTACACCTTC. It translates to CASSLAGEAGYTF.

This clonotype occurred a few times. The J gene is TRBJ2-7, the V gene TRBV6-5; perhaps TRBD2 as D (5 bases). The V end was cut by 0 bases, the J end by 3 bases, with 15 bases between. This CDR3 comprises 16 residues. Germline CDR1 and CDR2: MNHEY and SVGAGI. This chain's CDR3 is CASSYSHGMYNYEQYF. Written as DNA, the CDR3 is TGTGCCAGCAGTTACTCCCACGGGATGTACAACTACGAGCAGTACTTC.

As for this clonotype: One junction end disagrees with the germline gene, perhaps due to a read error. The V and J genes are TRBV20-1 and TRBJ2-3, with TRBD1 matching over 9 bases. The germline V gene encodes CDR1 DFQATT and CDR2 SNEGSKA (reference sequence). The CDR3 extends over 14 amino acids. The chain's CDR3 is CSTSRTGVGDTQYF. The CDR3 bases are TGCAGTACTAGTAGGACAGGGGTAGGAGATACGCAGTATTTT.